The 12 T cell receptor beta chains below all came from one sample that was sequenced in a study of blood T cell repertoires in COVID-19. The repertoire was sequenced with immunoSEQ multiplex PCR; TCRdb's copy has only in-frame clones and lacks some. The data hold some 190,000 clones, with around 85% observed a single time. Sequenced material: peripheral blood. The receptors come from an elderly man with COVID-19, enrolled during active disease.

The rearrangement uses TRBV25-1 and TRBJ2-2; D possibly corresponds to TRBD1 (6 bases). In germline, CDR1 is MGHDK, CDR2 SYGVNS. V was cut by 3 bases and J by 1 base, with 9 bases left in between. The CDR3 totals 15 residues. CDR3 bases: TGTGCCAGCAGTGATACAGGGCGGAACACCGGGGAGCTGTTTTTT. Translated: CASSDTGRNTGELFF.

The chain has TRBV4-2 and TRBJ2-3; 10 bases agree with TRBD2. The CDR3 is 15 residues long. V gave up 5 bases and J gave up 4 bases; unmatched junction bases: 6. Germline V lookup: CDR1 LGHNA, CDR2 YNFKEQ. Written as DNA, the CDR3 is TGTGCCAGCAGCTCAAGCGGGGGGGCCGCAGATACGCAGTATTTT. Encoded protein: CASSSSGGAADTQYF.

The gene calls are TRBV5-4 and TRBJ2-2, with 8 bases lining up with TRBD1. The length of the CDR3 is 13 residues. The germline V gene encodes CDR1 SGHNT and CDR2 YYREEE (reference sequence). With 9 bases clipped from V and 6 bases from J, the junction kept 7 bases outside the gene matches. CDR3 in DNA: TGTGCCATAACAGGGGGAAGGTCCGGGGAGCTGTTTTTT. Amino acid sequence: CAITGGRSGELFF.

This clone has just a few counts. This chain uses TRBV29-1 with TRBJ1-5, with 9 bases lining up with TRBD1. V trimming: 6 bases; J trimming: 6 bases; junction bases outside the gene matches: 6. The CDR3 totals 13 residues. Germline-derived CDR1 and CDR2 are SQVTM and ANQGSEA. The CDR3 DNA follows: TGCAGCGTGCGGACAGGGGAGGCTCAGCCCCAGCATTTT. The encoded protein is CSVRTGEAQPQHF.

V is TRBV7-2 and J is TRBJ1-4, with D perhaps matching TRBD1 (6 bases). In germline, CDR1 is SGHTA, CDR2 FQGNSA. Trimming removed 4 bases at V and 3 bases at J, with 15 bases between. The CDR3 is 16 amino acids. The CDR3 DNA is TGTGCCAGCAGCTCCCGCCCCGGGACACCTAATGAAAAACTGTTTTTT. Translation: CASSSRPGTPNEKLFF.

The V call is TRBV4-1, the J call TRBJ1-6; TRBD1 matches at 9 bases. The ends lost 3 bases at V and 5 bases at J; junction bases unmatched: 8. Looked up from germline, CDR1 is MGHRA and CDR2 is YSYEKL. The CDR3 covers 17 residues. CDR3 protein: CASSHDSGTGNNSPLHF. Written as DNA, the CDR3 is TGCGCCAGCAGCCATGACTCCGGGACAGGGAATAATTCACCCCTCCACTTT.

The chain recombines TRBV11-3 with TRBJ2-7; TRBD2 is a possible D gene (6 bases). The germline V and J ends were trimmed by 5 bases and 5 bases, with 22 bases remaining between them. Germline lookup yields CDR1 SGHNT and CDR2 YENEEA. This CDR3 region has 16 residues. In nucleotides, the CDR3 is TGTGCCAGCAGCCTAGCCGGGACTGCCTTCCGGAACGAGCAGTACTTC. Translation gives CASSLAGTAFRNEQYF.

The chain uses TRBV29-1 and TRBJ1-2; 9 bases are a match to TRBD1. Germline-derived CDR1 and CDR2 are SQVTM and ANQGSEA. Trimming cost V 6 bases and J 3 bases; bases outside gene matches: 2. This CDR3 comprises 12 residues. CDR3 nucleotide sequence: TGCAGCGTGCGGACAGGGGACTATGGCTACACCTTC. This sequence encodes CSVRTGDYGYTF.

The chain couples TRBV4-2 to TRBJ2-6, with 7 bases that match TRBD2. Germline V gene lookup returns CDR1 LGHNA and CDR2 YNFKEQ. CDR3 length equals 18 residues. Unmatched junction bases numbered 10, after V lost 1 base and J lost 4 bases. The CDR3 reads CASSQVGEGVRGANVLTF. DNA for the CDR3: TGTGCCAGCAGCCAAGTCGGGGAGGGCGTTCGGGGGGCCAACGTCCTGACTTTC.

The CDR3: CASSEDRTTNEKLFF. The CDR3 nucleotides are TGTGCCAGCTCAGAAGACAGGACAACTAATGAAAAACTGTTTTTT. The gene calls are TRBV18 and TRBJ1-4; D might be TRBD1 (6 bases). Germline loops: CDR1 KGHSH, CDR2 LQKENI. The germline V and J ends were trimmed by 5 bases and 0 bases, with 10 bases remaining between them. The CDR3 sequence is 15 residues long.

This chain uses TRBV3-1 (or the pseudogene TRBV3-2) with TRBJ2-3; 7 bases are a match to TRBD2. Germline lookup yields CDR1 LGHDT and CDR2 YNNKEL (reference sequence). The CDR3 has 15 residues. The V and J ends lost 1 base and 1 base, in that order; junction bases with no gene match: 2. The CDR3 DNA is TGTGCCAGCAGCCAAGCTGGGGGGGGCACAGATACGCAGTATTTT. This gives the protein CASSQAGGGTDTQYF.

This chain links TRBV19 with TRBJ2-2; D is ambiguous. The CDR3 has 12 amino acids. Germline CDR1 is LNHDA and CDR2 is SQIVND (reference sequence). V lost 5 bases and J lost 6, with 7 bases in between. CDR3 sequence: CASSRPSGELFF. DNA of the CDR3: TGTGCCAGTAGTCGTCCGTCCGGGGAGCTGTTTTTT. The whole variable domain, remainder taken from reference TRBV19 and TRBJ2-2, is DGGITQSPKYLFRKEGQNVTLSCEQNLNHDAMYWYRQDPGQGLRLIYYSQIVNDFQKGDIAEGYSVSREKKESFPLTVTSAQKNPTAFYLCASSRPSGELFFGEGSRLTVL.